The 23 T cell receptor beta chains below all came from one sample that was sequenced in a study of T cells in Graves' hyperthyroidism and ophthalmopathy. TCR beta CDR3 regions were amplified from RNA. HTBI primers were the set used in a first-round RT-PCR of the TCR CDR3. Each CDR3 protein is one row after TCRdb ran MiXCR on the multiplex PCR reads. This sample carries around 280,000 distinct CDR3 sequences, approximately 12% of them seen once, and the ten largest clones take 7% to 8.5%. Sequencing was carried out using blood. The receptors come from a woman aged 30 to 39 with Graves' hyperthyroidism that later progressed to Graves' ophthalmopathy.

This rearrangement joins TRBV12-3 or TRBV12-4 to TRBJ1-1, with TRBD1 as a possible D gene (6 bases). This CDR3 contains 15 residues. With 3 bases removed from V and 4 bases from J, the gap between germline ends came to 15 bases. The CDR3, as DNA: TGTGCCAGCAGTTTTGGGATACAGGGAGGCACTGAAGCTTTCTTT. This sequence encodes CASSFGIQGGTEAFF.

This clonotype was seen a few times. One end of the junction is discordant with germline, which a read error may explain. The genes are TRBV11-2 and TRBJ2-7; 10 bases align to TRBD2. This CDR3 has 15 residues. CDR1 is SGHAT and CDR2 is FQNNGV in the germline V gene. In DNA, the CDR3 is TGTACCAGCAGTCCCGGGACTAGCGACTCCTACGAGCAGTACTTC. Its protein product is CTSSPGTSDSYEQYF.

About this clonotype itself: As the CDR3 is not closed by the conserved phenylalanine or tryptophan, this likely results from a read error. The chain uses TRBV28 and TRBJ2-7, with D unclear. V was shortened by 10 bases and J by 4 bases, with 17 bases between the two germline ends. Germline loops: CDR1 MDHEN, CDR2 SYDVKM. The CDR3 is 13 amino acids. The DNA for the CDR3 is TGTGCCACTTCGGGCGGAACCTTGTACGAGCAGTACCTC. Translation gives CATSGGTLYEQYL.

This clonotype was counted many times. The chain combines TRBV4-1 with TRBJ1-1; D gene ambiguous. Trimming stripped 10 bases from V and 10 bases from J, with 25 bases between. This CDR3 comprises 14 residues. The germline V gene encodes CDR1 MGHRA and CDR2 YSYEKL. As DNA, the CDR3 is TGCGCCACTTCTCTAGTCACTACACTGAAGGTAGCTTTCTTT. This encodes CATSLVTTLKVAFF.

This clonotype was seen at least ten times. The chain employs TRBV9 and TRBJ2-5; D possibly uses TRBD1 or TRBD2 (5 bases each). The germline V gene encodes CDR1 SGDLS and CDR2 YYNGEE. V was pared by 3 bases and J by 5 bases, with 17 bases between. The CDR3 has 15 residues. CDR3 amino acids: CASSAGTAWRETQYF. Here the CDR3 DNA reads TGTGCCAGCAGCGCCGGGACCGCCTGGCGTGAGACCCAGTACTTC.

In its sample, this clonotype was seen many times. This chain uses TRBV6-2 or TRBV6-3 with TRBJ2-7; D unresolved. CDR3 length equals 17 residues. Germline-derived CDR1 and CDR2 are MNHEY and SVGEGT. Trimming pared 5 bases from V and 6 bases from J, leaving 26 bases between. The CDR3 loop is CASSLPSGRSPFGEQYF. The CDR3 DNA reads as TGTGCCAGCAGTCTCCCCTCTGGCAGGAGTCCCTTCGGCGAGCAGTACTTC.

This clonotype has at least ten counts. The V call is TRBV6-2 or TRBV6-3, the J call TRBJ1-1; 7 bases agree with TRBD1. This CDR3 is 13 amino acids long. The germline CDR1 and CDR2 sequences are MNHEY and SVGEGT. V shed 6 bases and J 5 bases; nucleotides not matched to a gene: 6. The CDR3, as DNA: TGTGCCAGCAGAACCCAGGGGGAAACTGAAGCTTTCTTT. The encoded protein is CASRTQGETEAFF.

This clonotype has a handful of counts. CDR3 DNA sequence: TGTGCCAGCAGCTTGGCAGGACCGGGTGAGCAGTTCTTC. Amino acid sequence: CASSLAGPGEQFF. The chain recombines TRBV5-6 with TRBJ2-1; D ambiguous. Per germline, CDR1 SGHDT and CDR2 YYEEEE. The V gene lost 0 bases and the J gene lost 9 bases, with 10 bases spanning the gap. CDR3 length: 13 amino acids.

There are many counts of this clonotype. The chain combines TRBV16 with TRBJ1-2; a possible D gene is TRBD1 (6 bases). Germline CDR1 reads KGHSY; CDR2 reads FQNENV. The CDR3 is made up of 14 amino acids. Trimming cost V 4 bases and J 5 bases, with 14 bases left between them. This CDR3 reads CASSPSTTGYGYTF. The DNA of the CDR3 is TGTGCCAGCAGCCCTTCCACGACAGGATATGGCTACACCTTC.

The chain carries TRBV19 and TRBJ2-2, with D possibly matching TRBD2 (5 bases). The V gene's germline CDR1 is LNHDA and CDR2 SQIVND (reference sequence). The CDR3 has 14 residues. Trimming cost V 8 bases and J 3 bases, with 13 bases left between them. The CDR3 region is CASVEEKDTGELFF. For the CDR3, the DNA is TGTGCCAGTGTGGAGGAGAAGGACACCGGGGAGCTGTTTTTT.

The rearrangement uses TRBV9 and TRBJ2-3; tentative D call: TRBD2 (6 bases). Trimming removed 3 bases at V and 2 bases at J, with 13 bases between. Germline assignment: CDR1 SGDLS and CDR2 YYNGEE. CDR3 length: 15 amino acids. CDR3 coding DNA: TGTGCCAGCAGCGCCGGGACTCAGAACACAGATACGCAGTATTTT. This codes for CASSAGTQNTDTQYF.

In DNA form, the CDR3 reads TGTGCCATCAGTGAGTCTGCACCCAGCACAGATACGCAGTATTTT. It yields the protein CAISESAPSTDTQYF. This chain links TRBV10-3 with TRBJ2-3; D is ambiguous. With 0 bases removed from V and 0 bases from J, the gap between germline ends came to 7 bases. This CDR3 comprises 15 residues. CDR1 is ENHRY and CDR2 is SYGVKD in the germline V gene.

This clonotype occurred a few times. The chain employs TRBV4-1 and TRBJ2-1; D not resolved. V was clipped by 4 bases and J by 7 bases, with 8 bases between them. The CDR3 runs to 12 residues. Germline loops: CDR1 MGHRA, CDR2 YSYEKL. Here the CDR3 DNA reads TGCGCCAGCAGCCCAAACGGTAATGAGCAGTTCTTC. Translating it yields CASSPNGNEQFF.

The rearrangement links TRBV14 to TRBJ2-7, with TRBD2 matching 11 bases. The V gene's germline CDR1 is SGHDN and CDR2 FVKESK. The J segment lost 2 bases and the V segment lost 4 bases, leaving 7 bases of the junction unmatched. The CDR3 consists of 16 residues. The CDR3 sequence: CASSPIAGGEAYEQYF. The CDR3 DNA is TGTGCCAGCAGCCCAATAGCGGGAGGGGAGGCCTACGAGCAGTACTTC.

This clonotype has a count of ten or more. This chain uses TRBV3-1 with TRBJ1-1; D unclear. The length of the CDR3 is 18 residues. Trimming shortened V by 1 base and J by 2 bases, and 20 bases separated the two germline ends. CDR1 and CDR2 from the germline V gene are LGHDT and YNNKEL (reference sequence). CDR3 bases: TGTGCCAGCAGCCAAGGGCCGGGCAAGGAACTCGGTAACACTGAAGCTTTCTTT. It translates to CASSQGPGKELGNTEAFF.

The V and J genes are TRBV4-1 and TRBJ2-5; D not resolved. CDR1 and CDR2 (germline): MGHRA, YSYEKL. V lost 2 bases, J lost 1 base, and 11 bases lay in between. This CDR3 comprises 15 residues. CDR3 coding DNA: TGCGCCAGCAGCCAACCCGGACGGCTCCAAGAGACCCAGTACTTC. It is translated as CASSQPGRLQETQYF.

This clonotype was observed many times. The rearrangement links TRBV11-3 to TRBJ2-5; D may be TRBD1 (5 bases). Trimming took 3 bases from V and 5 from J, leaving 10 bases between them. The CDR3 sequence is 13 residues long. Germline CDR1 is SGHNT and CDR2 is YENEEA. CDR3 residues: CASSFRGIETQYF. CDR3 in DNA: TGTGCCAGCAGCTTTAGGGGAATCGAGACCCAGTACTTC.

CDR3 protein: CASSQVNGIFGGRTGELFF. CDR3 DNA sequence: TGTGCCAGCAGCCAAGTTAATGGTATTTTCGGCGGGAGAACCGGGGAGCTGTTTTTT. The chain links TRBV14 to TRBJ2-2; TRBD2 aligns across 7 bases. There are 19 residues in the CDR3. The V segment lost 1 base and the J segment 5 bases; nucleotides outside the gene matches: 16. Germline V gene sequence: CDR1 SGHDN, CDR2 FVKESK.

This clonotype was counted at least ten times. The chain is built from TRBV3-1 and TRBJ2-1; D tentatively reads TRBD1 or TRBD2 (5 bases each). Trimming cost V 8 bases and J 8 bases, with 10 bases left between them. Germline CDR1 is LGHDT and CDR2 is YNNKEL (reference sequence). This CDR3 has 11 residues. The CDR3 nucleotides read TGTGCCAGCGGTGAGGGGCATGAGCAGTTCTTC. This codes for CASGEGHEQFF.

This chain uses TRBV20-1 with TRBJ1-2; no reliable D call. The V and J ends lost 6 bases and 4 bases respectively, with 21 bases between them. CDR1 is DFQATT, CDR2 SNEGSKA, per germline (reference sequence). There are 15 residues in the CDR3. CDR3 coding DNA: TGCAGTGCCGATCCCAACACAACTTATTTCTATGGCTACACCTTC. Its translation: CSADPNTTYFYGYTF.

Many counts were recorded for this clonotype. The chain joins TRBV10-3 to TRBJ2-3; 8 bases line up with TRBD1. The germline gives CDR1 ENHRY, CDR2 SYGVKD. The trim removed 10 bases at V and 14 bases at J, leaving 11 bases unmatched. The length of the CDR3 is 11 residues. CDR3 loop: CATWTGSEWYF. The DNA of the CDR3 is TGTGCCACCTGGACAGGGTCCGAATGGTATTTT.

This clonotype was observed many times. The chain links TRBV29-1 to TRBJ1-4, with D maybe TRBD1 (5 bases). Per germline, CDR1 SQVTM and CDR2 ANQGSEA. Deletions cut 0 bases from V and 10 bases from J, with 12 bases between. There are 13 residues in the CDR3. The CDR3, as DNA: TGCAGCGTTGAAGAAAACTCTGGGGGAAAACTGTTTTTT. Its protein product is CSVEENSGGKLFF.

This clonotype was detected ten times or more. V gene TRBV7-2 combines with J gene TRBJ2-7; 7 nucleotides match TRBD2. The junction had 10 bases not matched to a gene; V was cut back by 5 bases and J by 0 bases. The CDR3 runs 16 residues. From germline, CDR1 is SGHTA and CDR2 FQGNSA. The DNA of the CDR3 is TGTGCCAGCAGCACACGATACCTAGCGGACTCCTACGAGCAGTACTTC. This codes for CASSTRYLADSYEQYF.